These 13 T cell receptor beta chains originate from one sample sequenced in a study of Tregs in tolerant kidney transplant recipients. Some clones are missing from TCRdb's copy, which holds only in-frame ones; the method was immunoSEQ multiplex PCR. This sample has 65,000 to 85,000 clones; around 90% occur once, and the top ten carry approximately 1.4%. Recipients received nonmyeloablative bone marrow transplants from related graft donors, with transient mixed chimerism. Sequences were derived from CD4+ T cells from blood (PBMCs), sampled 24 months after the transplant. Source of these receptors: a human patient who received a combined kidney and bone marrow transplant. Some T cells may have come from the graft donor.

This chain joins TRBV11-3 and TRBJ1-1, with a weak D call TRBD1 (5 bases). Per germline, CDR1 SGHNT and CDR2 YENEEA. Trimming stripped 5 bases from V and 8 bases from J, with 12 bases between. The CDR3 length is 12 residues. CDR3 sequence reads: CASSPRASEAFF. Here the CDR3 DNA reads TGTGCCAGCAGCCCCAGGGCGAGCGAAGCTTTCTTT.

The J gene is TRBJ2-5, the V gene TRBV28, with D possibly TRBD1 on 5 matching bases. Near its end, the DNA agrees better with TRBJ2-7, so the J call may be wrong. Germline assignment: CDR1 MDHEN and CDR2 SYDVKM. This CDR3 has 15 amino acids. CDR3: CASSLFAGPSYEQYF. The CDR3, as DNA: TGTGCCAGCAGTTTATTTGCAGGGCCCTCCTACGAGCAGTACTTC.

The CDR3 DNA sequence: TGTGCCAGCAGCCCATCAATTGGAGCGGGAGTACGAGACGAGCAGTACTTC. It encodes CASSPSIGAGVRDEQYF. The chain has TRBV7-9 and TRBJ2-5; 8 bases align to TRBD2. The DNA end lines up better with TRBJ2-7; the J call may be wrong. CDR1 is SEHNR, CDR2 FQNEAQ, per germline (reference sequence). CDR3 length equals 17 residues.

V is TRBV30 and J is TRBJ1-6; 9 positions agree with TRBD1. Trimming cost V 3 bases and J 9 bases; bases outside gene matches: 3. The CDR3 runs to 13 residues. From germline, CDR1 is GTSNPN and CDR2 SVGIG (reference sequence). The CDR3, as DNA: TGTGCCTGGAGGGGACAGGGAAGTTCACCCCTCCACTTT. Protein product: CAWRGQGSSPLHF.

The V and J genes are TRBV6-1 and TRBJ1-3; the D gene is possibly TRBD1 (5 bases). The germline V gene has CDR1 MNHNS and CDR2 SASEGT. The CDR3 sequence is 15 residues long. V shed 4 bases and J shed 0 bases, with 10 bases lying between them. The CDR3 region is CASSVQGISGNTIYF. The DNA for the CDR3 is TGTGCCAGCAGTGTTCAGGGTATCTCTGGAAACACCATATATTTT.

This clone was observed a single time. One junction end disagrees with the germline gene, perhaps due to a read error. The gene calls are TRBV27 and TRBJ1-2; D is undetermined. Looked up from germline, CDR1 is MNHEY and CDR2 is SMNVEV (reference sequence). This CDR3 spans 14 amino acids. CDR3 sequence (DNA): TGTGCTAGCAGCGACGGCGACCGGAGGTATGGCTACACCTTC. The encoded protein is CASSDGDRRYGYTF.

Only one count was recorded for this clone. For the CDR3, the DNA is TGTGCCAGCAGTGTCCATGGGACAGTAGGAAACACCATATATTTT. Translated, it gives CASSVHGTVGNTIYF. J is TRBJ1-3 and V is TRBV27; 7 nucleotides match TRBD1. J gave up 4 bases and V 5 bases, and 8 bases lay outside the gene matches. Germline CDR1 and CDR2: MNHEY and SMNVEV (reference sequence). The CDR3 runs 15 residues.

Here the CDR3 DNA reads TGTGCCAGCAGTTACGGGACTAGAGTTGGGAATGAGCAGTTCTTC. This sequence encodes CASSYGTRVGNEQFF. The chain couples TRBV6-5 to TRBJ2-1; 8 bases line up with TRBD2. After removal of 2 bases from V and 7 bases from J, the junction contained 7 bases not matched to a gene. Germline V gene data show CDR1 as MNHEY and CDR2 as SVGAGI. The CDR3 covers 15 residues.

Comment on this clone: This same CDR3 is encoded by further DNA sequences in the sample. V gene TRBV5-1 combines with J gene TRBJ1-6; the match to TRBD1 covers 8 bases. The germline CDR1 and CDR2 sequences are SGHRS and YFSETQ. The V segment lost 3 bases and the J segment 8 bases; nucleotides outside the gene matches: 10. This CDR3 region has 16 residues. Here the CDR3 reads CASSYGQGGLDSPLHF. The CDR3 DNA follows: TGCGCCAGCAGCTACGGACAGGGAGGCTTGGATTCACCCCTCCACTTT.

The chain has TRBV4-3 and TRBJ2-7, with a tentative D call TRBD1 (5 bases). The V gene lost 2 bases and the J gene lost 1 base, with 9 bases spanning the gap. This CDR3 has 14 amino acids. Germline V CDR1 and CDR2: LGHNA, YSLEER. In DNA, the CDR3 is TGCGCCAGCAGCCAACGGTACAGGTCCTACGAGCAGTACTTC. Its translation is CASSQRYRSYEQYF.

The chain couples TRBV7-2 to TRBJ2-3; D may be TRBD1 (8 bases). CDR1 is SGHTA and CDR2 is FQGNSA in the germline V gene. V gave up 3 bases and J gave up 6 bases, with 19 bases separating them. The CDR3 totals 16 residues. The CDR3 is CASSFDRGGIGDTQYF. The CDR3 nucleotides read TGTGCCAGCAGCTTCGACAGGGGAGGGATTGGGGATACGCAGTATTTT.

This sequence joins TRBV4-1 and TRBJ2-2; D perhaps matches TRBD2 (7 bases). In germline, CDR1 is MGHRA, CDR2 YSYEKL. V was trimmed by 3 bases and J by 2 bases, leaving 10 bases between them. This CDR3 spans 15 amino acids. The CDR3 region is CASSQRGGNTGELFF. The CDR3 region has the DNA TGCGCCAGCAGCCAGAGGGGGGGTAACACCGGGGAGCTGTTTTTT.

This rearrangement joins TRBV19 to TRBJ1-5, with D unclear. Deletions cut 3 bases from V and 6 bases from J, with 3 bases between. There are 11 residues in the CDR3. Per the germline V gene, CDR1 is LNHDA and CDR2 is SQIVND (reference sequence). CDR3 sequence reads: CASSIIQPQHF. In nucleotides, the CDR3 is TGTGCCAGTAGTATCATTCAGCCCCAGCATTTT.